This TCR beta chain was observed in a study of response to subunit inactivated influenza vaccine. Per the germline V gene, CDR1 is LGHNA and CDR2 is YSLEER. This CDR3 is built from 15 residues. V lost 1 base and J lost 5, with 13 bases in between. Study-wide results and caveats: Authors proposed each seasonal influenza vaccination draws in few new T cells.

From the RT-PCR reads, TCRdb called clonotypes with MiXCR, one entry per CDR3 protein. The table lists under 550,000 distinct CDR3 sequences, 6% to 9% of them singletons. Concerning this clonotype: What it binds is unknown.

The sequences come from PBMCs from blood, collected less than 30 months after vaccination. This sequence originates from a man between 50 and 75 years old who received an inactivated influenza vaccine. The V gene is TRBV4-3, the J gene TRBJ2-3, with D tentatively TRBD1 (6 bases). Here the CDR3 DNA reads TGCGCCAGCAGCCAAGCGGGAACAGGGAAAGATACGCAGTATTTT. It encodes CASSQAGTGKDTQYF.